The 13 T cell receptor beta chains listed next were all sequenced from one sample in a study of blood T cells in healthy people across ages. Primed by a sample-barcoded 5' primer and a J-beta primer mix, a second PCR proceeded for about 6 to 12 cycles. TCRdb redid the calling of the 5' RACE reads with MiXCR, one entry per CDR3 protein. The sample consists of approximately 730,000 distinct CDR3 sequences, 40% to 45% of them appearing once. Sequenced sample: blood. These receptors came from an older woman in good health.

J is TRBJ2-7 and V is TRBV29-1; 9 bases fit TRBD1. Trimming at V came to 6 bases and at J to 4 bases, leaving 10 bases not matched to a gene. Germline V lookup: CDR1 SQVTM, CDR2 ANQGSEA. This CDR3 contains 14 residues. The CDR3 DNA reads TGCAGCGTGGTGGGACAGGGTGGAGGATACGAGCAGTACTTC. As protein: CSVVGQGGGYEQYF.

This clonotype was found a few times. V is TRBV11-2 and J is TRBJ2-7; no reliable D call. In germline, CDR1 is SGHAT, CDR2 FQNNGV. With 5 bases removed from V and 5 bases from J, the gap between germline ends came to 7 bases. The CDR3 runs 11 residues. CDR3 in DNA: TGTGCCAGCAGCGCCTTAAACGAGCAGTACTTC. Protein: CASSALNEQYF.

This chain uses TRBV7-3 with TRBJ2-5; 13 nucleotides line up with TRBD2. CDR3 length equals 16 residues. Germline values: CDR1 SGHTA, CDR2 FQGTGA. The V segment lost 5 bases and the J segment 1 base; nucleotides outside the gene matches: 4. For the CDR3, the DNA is TGTGCCAGCAGCCAGACTAGCGGGGGGCCCCAAGAGACCCAGTACTTC. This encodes CASSQTSGGPQETQYF.

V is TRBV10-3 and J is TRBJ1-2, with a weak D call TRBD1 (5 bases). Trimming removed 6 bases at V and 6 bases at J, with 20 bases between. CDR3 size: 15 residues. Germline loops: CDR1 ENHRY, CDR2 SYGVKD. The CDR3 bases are TGTGCCATCAGACAGGAGACCGGGACGTCGGATGGCTACACCTTC. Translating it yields CAIRQETGTSDGYTF.

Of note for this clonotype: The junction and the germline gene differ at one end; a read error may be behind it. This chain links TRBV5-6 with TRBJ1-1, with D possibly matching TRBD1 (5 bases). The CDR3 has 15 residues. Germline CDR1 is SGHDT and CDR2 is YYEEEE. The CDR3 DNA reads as TGTGCCATCAGCCCCCAGGGACGGATGAACACTGAAGCTTTCTTT. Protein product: CAISPQGRMNTEAFF.

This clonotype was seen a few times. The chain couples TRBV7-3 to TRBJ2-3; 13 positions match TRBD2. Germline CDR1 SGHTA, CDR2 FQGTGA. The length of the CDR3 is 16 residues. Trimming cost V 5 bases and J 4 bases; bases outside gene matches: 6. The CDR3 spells CASSRLAGGTPDTQYF. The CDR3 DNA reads TGTGCCAGCAGCAGACTAGCGGGAGGAACCCCAGATACGCAGTATTTT.

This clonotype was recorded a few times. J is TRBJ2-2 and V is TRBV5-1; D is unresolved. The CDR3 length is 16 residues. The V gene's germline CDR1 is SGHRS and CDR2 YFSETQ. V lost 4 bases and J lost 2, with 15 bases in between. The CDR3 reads CASSTVEGENTGELFF. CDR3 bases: TGCGCCAGCAGCACCGTTGAAGGCGAAAACACCGGGGAGCTGTTTTTT. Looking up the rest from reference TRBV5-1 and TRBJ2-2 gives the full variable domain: KAGVTQTPRYLIKTRGQQVTLSCSPISGHRSVSWYQQTPGQGLQFLFEYFSETQRNKGNFPGRFSGRQFSNSRSEMNVSTLELGDSALYLCASSTVEGENTGELFFGEGSRLTVL.

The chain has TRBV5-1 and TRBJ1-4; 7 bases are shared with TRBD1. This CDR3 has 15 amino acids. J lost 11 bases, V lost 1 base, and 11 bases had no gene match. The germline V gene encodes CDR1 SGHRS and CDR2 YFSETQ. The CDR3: CASSLWDSDRRKLFF. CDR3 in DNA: TGCGCCAGCAGCTTGTGGGACAGCGATCGGCGGAAACTGTTTTTT.

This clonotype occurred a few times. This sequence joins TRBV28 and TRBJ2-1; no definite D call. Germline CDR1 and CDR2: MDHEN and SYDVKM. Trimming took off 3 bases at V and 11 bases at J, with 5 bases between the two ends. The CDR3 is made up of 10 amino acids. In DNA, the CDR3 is TGTGCCAGCAGTTTTAGTAAGCAGTTCTTC. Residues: CASSFSKQFF.

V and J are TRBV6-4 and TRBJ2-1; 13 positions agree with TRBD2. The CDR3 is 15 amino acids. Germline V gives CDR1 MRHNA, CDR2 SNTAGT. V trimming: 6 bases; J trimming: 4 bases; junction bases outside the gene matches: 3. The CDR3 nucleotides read TGTGCCAGCAGAGGACTAGCGGGGGCTTACAATGAGCAGTTCTTC. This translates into CASRGLAGAYNEQFF.

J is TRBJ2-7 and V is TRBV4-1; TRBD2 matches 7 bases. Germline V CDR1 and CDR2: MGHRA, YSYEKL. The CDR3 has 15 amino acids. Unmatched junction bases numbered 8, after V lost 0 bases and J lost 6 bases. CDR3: CASSQESGIISEQYF. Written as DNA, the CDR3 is TGCGCCAGCAGCCAAGAAAGCGGGATAATCTCCGAGCAGTACTTC.

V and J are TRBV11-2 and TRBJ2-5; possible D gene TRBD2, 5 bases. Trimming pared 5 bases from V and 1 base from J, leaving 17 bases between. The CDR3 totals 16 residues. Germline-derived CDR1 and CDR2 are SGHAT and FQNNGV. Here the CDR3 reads CASSPGLRGPQETQYF. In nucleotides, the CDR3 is TGTGCCAGCAGCCCCGGCCTCCGAGGGCCCCAAGAGACCCAGTACTTC.

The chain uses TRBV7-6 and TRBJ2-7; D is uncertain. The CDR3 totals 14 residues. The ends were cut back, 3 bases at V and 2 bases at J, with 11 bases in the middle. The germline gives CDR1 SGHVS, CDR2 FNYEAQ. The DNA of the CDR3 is TGTGCCAGCAGCTTGGCTGTAGAACCCTACGAGCAGTACTTC. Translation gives CASSLAVEPYEQYF. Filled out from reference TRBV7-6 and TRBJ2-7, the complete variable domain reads GAGVSQSPRYKVTKRGQDVALRCDPISGHVSLYWYRQALGQGPEFLTYFNYEAQQDKSGLPNDRFSAERPEGSISTLTIQRTEQRDSAMYRCASSLAVEPYEQYFGPGTRLTVT.